Included here is one T cell receptor beta chain sequence, with context. This sample is part of a study of blood T cell repertoires in COVID-19. Turning to the study itself: Donors in the United States, Italy and Spain gave samples during acute or convalescent COVID-19. Sources were T cells, B-cell-depleted T cells, or PBMCs; the material itself was cDNA or gDNA.

Seattle enrolled patients during active infection and tracked them longitudinally. Source study methods: Quantification of nucleated cells was approximated via reference gene primer amplification. This table comes from immunoSEQ multiplex PCR, and its TCRdb copy is limited to in-frame clones, with some not included. V and J calls and clone size come straight from that table; D and trimming were deduced from the DNA. This sample has fewer than 250,000 clones, with roughly 91% found just once. The V gene lost 2 bases and the J gene lost 5 bases, with 11 bases spanning the gap. Germline CDR1 is SGHRS and CDR2 is YFSETQ. There are 14 residues in the CDR3.

This TCR derives from a man aged 25-45 years with COVID-19, enrolled during active disease. V gene TRBV5-1 combines with J gene TRBJ1-5, with D possibly matching TRBD1 (5 bases). Material for sequencing was peripheral blood. The CDR3 is CASSFQGGDQPQHF. Written as DNA, the CDR3 is TGCGCCAGCAGCTTCCAGGGTGGAGATCAGCCCCAGCATTTT.